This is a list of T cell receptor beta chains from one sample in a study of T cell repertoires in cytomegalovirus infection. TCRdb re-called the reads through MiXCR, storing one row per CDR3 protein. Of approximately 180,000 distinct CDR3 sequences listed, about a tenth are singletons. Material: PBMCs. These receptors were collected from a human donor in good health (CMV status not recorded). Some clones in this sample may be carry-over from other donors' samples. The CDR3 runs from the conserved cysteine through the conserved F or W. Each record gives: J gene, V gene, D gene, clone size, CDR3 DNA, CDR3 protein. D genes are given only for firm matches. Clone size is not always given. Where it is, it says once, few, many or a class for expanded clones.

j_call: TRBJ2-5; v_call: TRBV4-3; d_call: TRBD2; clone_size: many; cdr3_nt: TGCGCCAGCAGCCAAGCTAGACTAGCTGAGACCCAGTACTTC; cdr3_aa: CASSQARLAETQYF
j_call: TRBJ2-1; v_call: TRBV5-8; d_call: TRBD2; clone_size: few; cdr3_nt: TGTGCCAGCAGCTTCGTTCCGGGAGGAGGTATACCCAATGAGCAGTTCTTC; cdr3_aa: CASSFVPGGGIPNEQFF
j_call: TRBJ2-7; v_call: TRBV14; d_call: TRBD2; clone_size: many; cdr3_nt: TGTGCCAGCAGCCCACTAGCGGGTGACTCCTACGAGCAGTACTTC; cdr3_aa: CASSPLAGDSYEQYF
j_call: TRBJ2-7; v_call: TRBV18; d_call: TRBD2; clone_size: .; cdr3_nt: TGTGCCAGCTCCCGAGGCGGACTAGCGGAAACCTACGAGCAGTACTTC; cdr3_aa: CASSRGGLAETYEQYF
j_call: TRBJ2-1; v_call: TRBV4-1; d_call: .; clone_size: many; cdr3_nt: TGCGCCAGCAGAGGGAAGGTCGGCCCATCCTACAATGAGCAGTTCTTC; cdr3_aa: CASRGKVGPSYNEQFF
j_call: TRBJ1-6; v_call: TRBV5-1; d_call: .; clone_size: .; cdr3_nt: TGCGCCAGCAGCTTGGGACAGGCTGGGAATTCACCCCTCCACTTT; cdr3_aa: CASSLGQAGNSPLHF
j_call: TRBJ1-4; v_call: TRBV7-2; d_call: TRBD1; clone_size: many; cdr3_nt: TGTGCCAGCAGCGCCCACAGGGGGCGGGCAACTAATGAAAAACTGTTTTTT; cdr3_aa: CASSAHRGRATNEKLFF
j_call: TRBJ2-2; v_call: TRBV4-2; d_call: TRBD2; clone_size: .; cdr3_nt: TGTGCCAGCAGCCACGAAGCGTCGGGAGGGAACACCGGGGAGCTGTTTTTT; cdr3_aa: CASSHEASGGNTGELFF
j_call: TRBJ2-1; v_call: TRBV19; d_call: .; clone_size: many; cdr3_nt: TGTGCCAGTAATCGGCAGAGCAACAATGAGCAGTTCTTC; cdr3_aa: CASNRQSNNEQFF
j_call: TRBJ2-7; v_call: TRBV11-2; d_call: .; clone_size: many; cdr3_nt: TGTGCCAGCAGCGTGGACGGGACCTACGAGCAGTACTTC; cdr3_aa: CASSVDGTYEQYF
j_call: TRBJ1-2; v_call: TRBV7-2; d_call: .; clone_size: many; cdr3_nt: TGTGCCAGCAGCTTTACGCGGGGGCAGACCCAGTATGGCTACACCTTC; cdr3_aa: CASSFTRGQTQYGYTF
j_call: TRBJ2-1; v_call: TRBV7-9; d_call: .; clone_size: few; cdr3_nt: TGTGCCAGCAGCTCTGAAATCCGGGACGATTCCTACAATGAGCAGTTCTTC; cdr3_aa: CASSSEIRDDSYNEQFF
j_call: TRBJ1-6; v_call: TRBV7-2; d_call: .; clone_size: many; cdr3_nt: TGTGCCTCCCTTCTGGGGGGTGGGAATTCACCCCTCCACTTT; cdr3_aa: CASLLGGGNSPLHF
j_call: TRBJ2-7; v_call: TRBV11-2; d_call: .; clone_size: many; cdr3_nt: TGTGCCAGCAGCTTCCACAGGGACTACGAGCAGTACTTC; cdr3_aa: CASSFHRDYEQYF
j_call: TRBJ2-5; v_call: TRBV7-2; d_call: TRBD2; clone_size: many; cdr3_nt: TGTGCCAGCAGCTTATCACTAGCGGGGGGAAGGACCCAGTACTTC; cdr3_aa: CASSLSLAGGRTQYF
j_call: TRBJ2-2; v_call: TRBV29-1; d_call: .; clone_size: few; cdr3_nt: TGCAGCGTTGTCAGGGGAACCGGGGAGCTGTTTTTT; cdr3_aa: CSVVRGTGELFF
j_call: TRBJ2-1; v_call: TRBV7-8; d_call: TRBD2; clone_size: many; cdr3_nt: TGTGCCAGCAGCTTAGTCCAGGGAGGGAATGAGCAGTTCTTC; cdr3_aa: CASSLVQGGNEQFF
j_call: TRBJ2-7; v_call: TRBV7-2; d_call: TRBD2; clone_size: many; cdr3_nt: TGTGCCAGCAGACTCGTAGCGGGGCCCTCCTACGAGCAGTACTTC; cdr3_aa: CASRLVAGPSYEQYF
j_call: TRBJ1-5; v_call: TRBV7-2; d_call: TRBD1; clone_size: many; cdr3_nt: TGTGCCAGCAGCCCGACCGGGACAGGGGTTAGGCCCCAGCATTTT; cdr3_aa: CASSPTGTGVRPQHF
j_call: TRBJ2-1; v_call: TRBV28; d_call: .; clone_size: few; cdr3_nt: TGTGCCGCCGGCCGGGGAGGTTCCTACAATGAGCAGTTCTTC; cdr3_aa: CAAGRGGSYNEQFF
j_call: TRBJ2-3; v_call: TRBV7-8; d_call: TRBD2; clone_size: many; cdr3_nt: TGTGCCAGCAGCCCCCTAGCGGGAGATACAGATACGCAGTATTTT; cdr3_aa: CASSPLAGDTDTQYF
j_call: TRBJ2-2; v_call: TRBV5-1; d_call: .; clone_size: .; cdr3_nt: TGCGCCAGCAGCTTGGACCCCACCGGGGAGCTGTTTTTT; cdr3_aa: CASSLDPTGELFF
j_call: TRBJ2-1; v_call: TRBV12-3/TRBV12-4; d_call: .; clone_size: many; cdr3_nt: TGTGCCAGCACCCCAGACGGTATTCTTAACAATGAGCAGTTCTTC; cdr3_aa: CASTPDGILNNEQFF
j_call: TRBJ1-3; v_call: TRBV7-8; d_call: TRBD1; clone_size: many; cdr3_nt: TGTGCCAGCAGCCCCCAGGGGGGCAGAAACACCATATATTTT; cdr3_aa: CASSPQGGRNTIYF
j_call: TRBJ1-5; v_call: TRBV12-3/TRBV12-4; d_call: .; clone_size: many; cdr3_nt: TGTGCCAGCAGCCAAGACACAAATCAGCCCCAGCATTTT; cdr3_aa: CASSQDTNQPQHF
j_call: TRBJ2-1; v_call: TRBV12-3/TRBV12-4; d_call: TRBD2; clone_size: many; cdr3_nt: TGTGCCAGCACCTTTGTGATTAGCGGGACTAGGGGTGAGCAGTTCTTC; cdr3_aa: CASTFVISGTRGEQFF
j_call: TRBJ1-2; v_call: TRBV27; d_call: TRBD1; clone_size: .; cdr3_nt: TGTGCCACTCGAGGGGGCAACTATGGCTACACCTTC; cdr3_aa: CATRGGNYGYTF
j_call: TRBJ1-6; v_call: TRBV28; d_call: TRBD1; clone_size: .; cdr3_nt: TGTGCCAGCAGTGCCCCCGGGACAGGGTTTTCCCTCCACTTT; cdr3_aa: CASSAPGTGFSLHF
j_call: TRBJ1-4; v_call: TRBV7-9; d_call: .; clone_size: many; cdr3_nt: TGTGCCAGCAGCTTAGATTCGGGCCTTAATGAAAAACTGTTTTTT; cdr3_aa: CASSLDSGLNEKLFF
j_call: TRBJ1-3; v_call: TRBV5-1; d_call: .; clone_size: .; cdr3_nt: TGCGCCAGCAGCTTGGGCGGGTCGGTCTCTGGAAACACCATATATTTT; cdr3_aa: CASSLGGSVSGNTIYF
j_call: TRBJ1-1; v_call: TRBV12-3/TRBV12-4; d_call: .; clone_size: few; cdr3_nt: TGTGCCAGCAGTTTAGTGGGGTCGGAGACTGAAGCTTTCTTT; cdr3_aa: CASSLVGSETEAFF
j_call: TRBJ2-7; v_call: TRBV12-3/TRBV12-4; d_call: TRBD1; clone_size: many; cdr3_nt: TGTGCCAGCAGTTACAGGGGAAGCTCCTACGAGCAGTACTTC; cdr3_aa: CASSYRGSSYEQYF
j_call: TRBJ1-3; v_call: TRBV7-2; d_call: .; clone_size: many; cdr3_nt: TGTGCCAGCAGCTTAGTGTCAGGTCAAAGCTCTGGAAACACCATATATTTT; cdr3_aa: CASSLVSGQSSGNTIYF
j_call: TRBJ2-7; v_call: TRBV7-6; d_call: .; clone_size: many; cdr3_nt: TGTGCCAGCAGCCAAACGCTTGCTAGCCCCGAGCAGTACTTC; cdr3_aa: CASSQTLASPEQYF
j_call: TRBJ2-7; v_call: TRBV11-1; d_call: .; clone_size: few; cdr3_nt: TGTGCCAGCAGCTTTTCTCGCATAAACTACGAGCAGTACTTC; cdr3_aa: CASSFSRINYEQYF
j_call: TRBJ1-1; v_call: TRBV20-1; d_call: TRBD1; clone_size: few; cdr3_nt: TGCAGTGCTCCTCTTACAGGGGGCAGAGGCGCTGAAGCTTTCTTT; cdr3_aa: CSAPLTGGRGAEAFF
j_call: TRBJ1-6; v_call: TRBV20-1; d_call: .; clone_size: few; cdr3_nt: TGCAGTGCTAGAGATACTCCAGGAGGCTTTTCCGTACTAAATAATTCACCCCTCCACTTT; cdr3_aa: CSARDTPGGFSVLNNSPLHF
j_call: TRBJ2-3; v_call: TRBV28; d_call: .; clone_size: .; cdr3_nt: TGTGCCAGCAGAAATCAGGGTTATGGCGGTTACACAGATACGCAGTATTTT; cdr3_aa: CASRNQGYGGYTDTQYF
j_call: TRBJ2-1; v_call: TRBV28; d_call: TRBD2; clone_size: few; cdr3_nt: TGTGCCAGCAGTTTCTCCCTAGCGGGCCAGTTCTTC; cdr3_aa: CASSFSLAGQFF
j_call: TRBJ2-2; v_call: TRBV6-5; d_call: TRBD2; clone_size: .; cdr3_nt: TGTGCCAGCAGTAAACTAGCGGGGGGGCCCACCGGGGAGCTGTTTTTT; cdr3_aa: CASSKLAGGPTGELFF
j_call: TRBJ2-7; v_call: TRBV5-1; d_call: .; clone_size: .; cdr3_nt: TGCGCCAGCAGCTATGACAGTAACTACGAGCAGTACTTC; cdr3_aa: CASSYDSNYEQYF
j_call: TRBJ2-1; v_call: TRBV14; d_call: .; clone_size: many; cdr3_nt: TGTGCCAGCAGCGTCTACTTATACAATGAGCAGTTCTTC; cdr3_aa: CASSVYLYNEQFF
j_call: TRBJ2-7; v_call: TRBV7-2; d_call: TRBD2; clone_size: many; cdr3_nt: TGTGCCAGCAGCTTAGAGACTAGCGGGAGTCTTTACGAGCAGTACTTC; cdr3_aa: CASSLETSGSLYEQYF